In its sample, the clone carrying this T cell receptor (beta chain) was seen many times. The antigen is undetermined. V shed 5 bases and J shed 1 base, with 11 bases lying between them. Germline loops: CDR1 SNHLY, CDR2 FYNNEI. This CDR3 is built from 14 residues. The sample is drawn from a study of T cells in Graves' hyperthyroidism and ophthalmopathy. Study-wide points: Ophthalmopathy was distinguished from stable hyperthyroidism by 13 V-J signatures.

Amplification yielded TCR beta CDR3 regions, with RNA transcripts as the source. HTBI primers drove first-round RT-PCR of the TCR CDR3. TCRdb re-called the multiplex PCR reads with MiXCR, one entry per CDR3 protein. The sample records some 720,000 distinct CDR3 sequences, approximately 16% being singletons. The sequencing input was blood. The TCR was taken from a man between 18 and 29 years old with Graves' hyperthyroidism. The J gene is TRBJ1-1, the V gene TRBV2; maybe TRBD1 (5 bases). CDR3: CASSYRSPNTEAFF. CDR3 in DNA: TGTGCCAGCAGTTACAGGTCACCGAACACTGAAGCTTTCTTT.